The rows below give T cell receptor beta chains drawn from one sample of a study of cytomegalovirus exposure and HLA in healthy donors. Libraries were prepared by immunoSEQ multiplex PCR; TCRdb keeps only in-frame clonotypes and omits some of them. The repertoire holds about 280,000 clones, with 85% to 90% as singletons. Sequencing was performed on PBMCs. Source of these receptors: a woman between 18 and 29 years old in good health and CMV-seronegative. Each CDR3 is given with its conserved first and last residue. The order of the fields is J gene, V gene, clone size, D gene, CDR3 DNA, CDR3 protein. D genes are given only for firm matches. Only some rows state a clone size, as once, few, many or a class for expanded clones.

>TRBJ2-3|TRBV7-9|.|TRBD1
TGTGCCAGCAGCTTGGGGACAGGGTTGGATACGCAGTATTTT
CASSLGTGLDTQYF
>TRBJ1-2|TRBV19|.|.
TGTGCCAGTAGTATCGTCCAGGACTTCTACCTTAACTATGGCTACACCTTC
CASSIVQDFYLNYGYTF
>TRBJ2-7|TRBV5-1|.|.
TGCGCCAGCCAGATGCAGTCAAGCTCCTACGAGCAGTACTTC
CASQMQSSSYEQYF
>TRBJ2-3|TRBV5-1|.|TRBD1
TGCGCCAGCAGCCCCGGGACAGTCCTAAGCACAGATACGCAGTATTTT
CASSPGTVLSTDTQYF
>TRBJ2-5|TRBV4-1|.|TRBD2
TGCGCCAGCAGCCAAGTTCAGTCGCGGGGGGGCCCCCAAGAGACCCAGTACTTC
CASSQVQSRGGPQETQYF
>TRBJ2-3|TRBV28|.|.
TGTGCCAGCAGTTTCTTGGGGGGGGCCAGGATCACAGATACGCAGTATTTT
CASSFLGGARITDTQYF
>TRBJ1-1|TRBV7-9|.|.
TGTTCCAGCAGCTCCCAGGGGATGGTCGGGACTGAAGCTTTCTTT
CSSSSQGMVGTEAFF
>TRBJ2-7|TRBV29-1|.|.
TGCAGCGTTCCGGGACAGACTAGCTCCTACGAGCAGTACTTC
CSVPGQTSSYEQYF
>TRBJ1-2|TRBV29-1|.|.
TGCAGCGTTGAAGTGGCAGATACAAACTATGGCTACACCTTC
CSVEVADTNYGYTF
>TRBJ2-1|TRBV7-9|.|.
TGTGCCAGCACCCCCCGGCTAGCGAGTAACAATGAGCAGTTCTTC
CASTPRLASNNEQFF
>TRBJ1-1|TRBV10-3|.|.
TGTGCCATCAGTGAGCTGGAGGGTGAGGCTTTCTTT
CAISELEGEAFF
>TRBJ2-2|TRBV12-5|.|.
TGTGCTAGTGGTTTTTTGACAGACACCACCGGGGAGCTGTTTTTT
CASGFLTDTTGELFF
>TRBJ1-4|TRBV7-6|.|TRBD1
TGTGCCAGCAGCTTAGCCTCCAGGGGGGCTAATGAAAAACTGTTTTTT
CASSLASRGANEKLFF
>TRBJ2-1|TRBV9|.|TRBD1
TGTGCCAGCAGCTCTCGACAGGGGTCCAATGAGCAGTTCTTC
CASSSRQGSNEQFF
>TRBJ1-6|TRBV7-6|.|TRBD1
TGTGCCAGCAGCTTAGAAACAGGGGATTCACCCCTCCACTTT
CASSLETGDSPLHF
>TRBJ2-5|TRBV7-8|.|.
TGTGCCAGCAGCTTAGGTACAGGGAAGGGAGAGACCCAGTACTTC
CASSLGTGKGETQYF
>TRBJ2-2|TRBV5-8|.|TRBD1
TGTGCCAGCATCCAGGGGGCCTGGGACACCGGGGAGCTGTTTTTT
CASIQGAWDTGELFF
>TRBJ1-1|TRBV6-5|.|.
TGTGCCAGCAGTTCCCTTAGCCCAGGGGACACTGAAGCTTTCTTT
CASSSLSPGDTEAFF
>TRBJ2-5|TRBV5-6|.|TRBD2
TGTGCCAGCAGCTTGCTGCTAGCGGTTTCACGAGAGACCCAGTACTTC
CASSLLLAVSRETQYF
>TRBJ2-1|TRBV9|.|.
TGTGCCAGCAGCGTAGGCCCCGGGTCTTACAATGAGCAGTTCTTC
CASSVGPGSYNEQFF
>TRBJ1-1|TRBV18|few|TRBD1
TGTGCCAGCTCACCACAGGAAGGGGGCTTGAACACTGAAGCTTTCTTT
CASSPQEGGLNTEAFF
>TRBJ2-3|TRBV9|.|TRBD2
TGTGCCAGCAGCGTGGGGACTAGCGGGTTGCCTAGCACAGATACGCAGTATTTT
CASSVGTSGLPSTDTQYF
>TRBJ2-1|TRBV7-8|.|TRBD2
TGTGCCAGCAGCTTAGTTTTGGGTAGCGGGGGGGCCGGCAATGAGCAGTTCTTC
CASSLVLGSGGAGNEQFF
>TRBJ1-5|TRBV6-4|.|.
TGTGCCAGCAGTGACTCGAAAAGGGGGGGAAATCAGCCCCAGCATTTT
CASSDSKRGGNQPQHF
>TRBJ2-1|TRBV2|.|TRBD1
TGTGCCAGCAGTTGGGGTACCGGGACAGGGAATCGAAATGAGCAGTTCTTC
CASSWGTGTGNRNEQFF
>TRBJ2-7|TRBV6-1|few|.
TGTGCCAGCAGTTCTCCCCGAGGGACCTACGAGCAGTACTTC
CASSSPRGTYEQYF
>TRBJ2-7|TRBV5-6|.|.
TGTGCCAGCAGCTCCCATCCGGGATCCTACGAGCAGTACTTC
CASSSHPGSYEQYF
>TRBJ2-3|TRBV4-2|.|TRBD2
TGTGCCAGCAGCCGCGGGACTAGCGGGGGGCTAGGCACAGATACGCAGTATTTT
CASSRGTSGGLGTDTQYF
>TRBJ1-2|TRBV7-9|.|TRBD1
TGTGCCAGCGTCGCGGGGGACAGGGATCTCACCTTC
CASVAGDRDLTF
>TRBJ1-1|TRBV19|.|TRBD1
TGTGCCAGTAGTTACACTCTGCCCCGGGACAGGGAAGCTTTCTTT
CASSYTLPRDREAFF
>TRBJ2-4|TRBV5-1|.|TRBD1
TGCGCCAGCAGCGCCGGGACAGGGGACATTCAGTACTTC
CASSAGTGDIQYF
>TRBJ2-5|TRBV2|.|.
TGTGCCAGCAGTGAAGCCCACGGCAGGAACCAAGAGACCCAGTACTTC
CASSEAHGRNQETQYF
>TRBJ1-1|TRBV6-5|.|.
TGTGCCAGCAGTTCCCCGGCGGGATGGCTGGGCACTGAAGCTTTCTTT
CASSSPAGWLGTEAFF
>TRBJ1-1|TRBV27|once|TRBD1
TGTGCCAGCAGTTTAGTGGGACAGGGGACTGAAGCTTTCTTT
CASSLVGQGTEAFF
>TRBJ2-7|TRBV27|once|.
TGTGCCAGCTCTTACCCGGGTCTCACGGCCGAGCAGTACTTC
CASSYPGLTAEQYF
>TRBJ1-3|TRBV28|.|TRBD1
TGTGCCAGCAGTTCTCCCCACAGGGGGCCTGGAAACACCATATATTTT
CASSSPHRGPGNTIYF
>TRBJ2-7|TRBV19|.|.
TGTGCCAGTAGTATAGATCTTGGAGACGAGCAGTACTTC
CASSIDLGDEQYF
>TRBJ2-1|TRBV5-1|once|.
TGCGCCAGCTTCAGGGATCATGAGCAGTTCTTC
CASFRDHEQFF
>TRBJ2-1|TRBV5-4|.|TRBD2
TGTGCCAGCGTCAAAGCGGGGGGGCTGTACAATGAGCAGTTCTTC
CASVKAGGLYNEQFF
>TRBJ1-1|TRBV5-4|.|.
TGTGCCAGCACCCCCGGGGGGAACACTGAAGCTTTCTTT
CASTPGGNTEAFF
>TRBJ2-7|TRBV5-8|.|.
TGTGCCAGCAGCTTGGTGGGAGGGGGGTCCGAGCAGTACTTC
CASSLVGGGSEQYF
>TRBJ2-1|TRBV10-3|once|TRBD2
TGTGCCATCAACCTCGGGGGGGCCAATGAGCAGTTCTTC
CAINLGGANEQFF
>TRBJ2-5|TRBV13|.|TRBD1
TGTGCCAGCAGCTCCCCGGACAGGGACCAAGAGACCCAGTACTTC
CASSSPDRDQETQYF
>TRBJ2-2|TRBV5-1|.|.
TGCGCCAGCAGCTTGTCGACGGTACAGGGAGTAGACGGGGAGCTGTTTTTT
CASSLSTVQGVDGELFF
>TRBJ2-5|TRBV5-1|.|.
TGCGCCAGCAGCTCTGGACTAAGGGAAGGAGAGACCCAGTACTTC
CASSSGLREGETQYF